A single sample is the source of the 16 T cell receptor beta chains below, sequenced in a study of fetal regulatory T cell absence and autoimmunity. Profiled with immunoSEQ multiplex PCR; TCRdb holds only in-frame clones, not every one. Of roughly 95,000 clones in the sample, about 78% were seen once. The source material was pancreas tissue. The receptor source for this set is a male donor with IPEX syndrome.

This clone was counted between two and nine times. This sequence joins TRBV5-6 and TRBJ2-3; 10 bases are a match to TRBD2. The V gene's germline CDR1 is SGHDT and CDR2 YYEEEE. J gave up 2 bases and V 1 base, and 1 base lay outside the gene matches. The CDR3 extends over 15 amino acids. The CDR3 reads CASSLTSGNTDTQYF. In DNA form, the CDR3 reads TGTGCCAGCAGCTTGACTAGCGGGAACACAGATACGCAGTATTTT. Combining the CDR3 with reference TRBV5-6 and TRBJ2-3 gives the whole variable domain DAGVTQSPTHLIKTRGQQVTLRCSPKSGHDTVSWYQQALGQGPQFIFQYYEEEERQRGNFPDRFSGHQFPNYSSELNVNALLLGDSALYLCASSLTSGNTDTQYFGPGTRLTVL.

The genes are TRBV2 and TRBJ2-3; 7 positions agree with TRBD2. The germline V gene encodes CDR1 SNHLY and CDR2 FYNNEI. The CDR3 is 15 amino acids. V was clipped by 5 bases and J by 0 bases; unmatched bases: 5. DNA for the CDR3: TGTGCCAGCAGTAGTAGCGGGCCTAGCACAGATACGCAGTATTTT. This gives the protein CASSSSGPSTDTQYF.

The rearrangement links TRBV6-5 to TRBJ2-7; possibly TRBD2 for D (6 bases). There are 13 residues in the CDR3. Germline V CDR1 and CDR2: MNHEY, SVGAGI. The germline V and J ends were trimmed by 6 bases and 3 bases, with 12 bases remaining between them. CDR3 region: CASRNSGGYEQYF. The DNA of the CDR3 is TGTGCCAGCAGGAACTCCGGGGGCTACGAGCAGTACTTC.

This chain uses TRBV21-1 with TRBJ2-1; the D call of TRBD2 is as the table states it, not checked on the DNA. TRBV21-1 is a listed pseudogene. This CDR3 region has 15 residues. This CDR3 is CASSKGLAGDNEQFF. CDR3 sequence (DNA): TGTGCCAGCAGCAAAGGACTAGCGGGGGACAATGAGCAGTTCTTC.

This chain connects TRBV9 to TRBJ2-3; D not resolved. This CDR3 has 15 amino acids. V lost 3 bases, J lost 4 bases, and 15 bases lay in between. The germline CDR1 and CDR2 sequences are SGDLS and YYNGEE. CDR3 sequence reads: CASSDSPAGPDTQYF. DNA of the CDR3: TGTGCCAGCAGCGACTCCCCGGCTGGGCCAGATACGCAGTATTTT.

The J gene is TRBJ2-3, the V gene TRBV6-5; no firm D call. Trimming pared 4 bases from V and 6 bases from J, leaving 17 bases between. Germline loops: CDR1 MNHEY, CDR2 SVGAGI. The CDR3 is 15 residues long. The CDR3 nucleotides are TGTGCCAGCAGTTCCCACCGAAGGCGCCGGGATACGCAGTATTTT. This codes for CASSSHRRRRDTQYF.

The gene calls are TRBV20-1 and TRBJ2-7; D gene uncertain. This CDR3 contains 11 residues. The germline V and J ends were trimmed by 6 bases and 6 bases, with 12 bases remaining between them. Germline V gene data show CDR1 as DFQATT and CDR2 as SNEGSKA (reference sequence). The CDR3 reads CSAPRASEQYF. The DNA for the CDR3 is TGCAGTGCCCCAAGGGCGAGCGAGCAGTACTTC.

This clone was picked up a small number of times. The V gene is TRBV18, the J gene TRBJ2-7; 9 bases align to TRBD2. The germline CDR1 and CDR2 sequences are KGHSH and LQKENI. The junction had 1 base not matched to a gene; V was cut back by 4 bases and J by 3 bases. The CDR3 has 13 residues. The CDR3 bases are TGTGCCAGCTCACGGACTAGCGTCTACGAGCAGTACTTC. Its protein is CASSRTSVYEQYF.

The J gene is TRBJ1-3, the V gene TRBV30; D might be TRBD1 (5 bases). The CDR3 totals 13 residues. V shed 0 bases and J shed 4 bases, with 7 bases lying between them. Looked up from germline, CDR1 is GTSNPN and CDR2 is SVGIG (reference sequence). CDR3 DNA sequence: TGTGCCTGGAGTGTGGGGCAGGGAAACACCATATATTTT. It is translated as CAWSVGQGNTIYF.

The chain combines TRBV4-3 with TRBJ1-4, with 7 bases identical to TRBD1. Germline V gene data show CDR1 as LGHNA and CDR2 as YSLEER. Trimming cost V 2 bases and J 0 bases; bases outside gene matches: 9. This CDR3 spans 18 amino acids. The CDR3 sequence is CASSQTWDRLSTNEKLFF. In nucleotides, the CDR3 is TGCGCCAGCAGCCAAACTTGGGACAGACTTTCAACTAATGAAAAACTGTTTTTT.

The gene calls are TRBV30 and TRBJ1-2; D is possibly TRBD1 (5 bases). The V gene's germline CDR1 is GTSNPN and CDR2 SVGIG (reference sequence). Trimming removed 6 bases from V and 4 bases from J, with 15 bases in between. CDR3 length equals 13 residues. The CDR3 spells CACPVGEAYGYTF. CDR3 in DNA: TGTGCCTGCCCGGTGGGGGAGGCCTATGGCTACACCTTC.

The V and J genes are TRBV2 and TRBJ1-5, with 10 bases identical to TRBD1. The ends lost 6 bases at V and 5 bases at J; junction bases unmatched: 7. CDR3 length equals 15 residues. Germline CDR1 SNHLY, CDR2 FYNNEI. CDR3 coding DNA: TGTGCCAGCAGGAAGACAGGGGGCTGGGATCAGCCCCAGCATTTT. The encoded protein is CASRKTGGWDQPQHF.

The chain joins TRBV2 to TRBJ2-3; no firm D call. Trimming removed 5 bases at V and 6 bases at J, with 12 bases between. The CDR3 length is 13 residues. In germline, CDR1 is SNHLY, CDR2 FYNNEI. Here the CDR3 DNA reads TGTGCCAGCAGTCCCCCTTCGCAGGATACGCAGTATTTT. Protein product: CASSPPSQDTQYF.

The chain couples TRBV6-5 to TRBJ1-1, with 11 bases lining up with TRBD1. Germline V gene lookup returns CDR1 MNHEY and CDR2 SVGAGI. Trimming cost V 0 bases and J 4 bases; bases outside gene matches: 1. The CDR3 is 15 amino acids. CDR3 protein: CASSYSGTGGTEAFF. CDR3 bases: TGTGCCAGCAGTTACTCCGGGACAGGGGGCACTGAAGCTTTCTTT.

The chain joins TRBV27 to TRBJ2-3, with 12 bases fitting TRBD2. Germline trimming cut 6 bases from V and 2 bases from J; bases unmatched to any gene: 6. The CDR3 length is 16 residues. Germline CDR1 and CDR2: MNHEY and SMNVEV (reference sequence). The CDR3 region is CASSHRLAGDTDTQYF. In nucleotides, the CDR3 is TGTGCCAGCAGCCATAGACTAGCGGGAGACACAGATACGCAGTATTTT.

The chain couples TRBV5-4 to TRBJ1-1; no clear D gene. Germline V gene data show CDR1 as SGHNT and CDR2 as YYREEE (reference sequence). The CDR3 is 15 residues long. V gave up 4 bases and J gave up 1 base, with 14 bases separating them. In DNA, the CDR3 is TGTGCCAGCAGCCTAAAGGACCGTTCGAACACTGAAGCTTTCTTT. This sequence encodes CASSLKDRSNTEAFF.